The rows below give T cell receptor beta chains drawn from one sample of a study of identical twins. MiXCR was run by TCRdb on the 5' RACE reads, yielding one entry per CDR3 protein. The sample holds approximately 690,000 distinct CDR3 sequences; roughly 6% are singletons and the top ten take roughly 2%. What was sequenced was naive T cells sorted from blood. Receptors were obtained from a man between 18 and 29 years old in good health. CDR3s include the opening cysteine and the closing phenylalanine or tryptophan.

TRBV6-1	TRBJ2-6	CASIPGTALSGANVLTF
TRBV10-3	TRBJ2-2	CAISESRGGYTGELFF
TRBV5-1	TRBJ1-3	CASSFDPGGFSGNTIYF
TRBV5-1	TRBJ2-1	CASSIKRSSYNEQFF
TRBV29-1	TRBJ1-1	CSVGFTEAFF
TRBV2	TRBJ2-3	CASSDPGGGTDTQYF
TRBV4-3	TRBJ1-1	CASSQGRGWDTEAFF
TRBV5-1	TRBJ2-7	CASSLRKHEQYF
TRBV29-1	TRBJ2-3	CSGRGLAGRGDTQYF
TRBV28	TRBJ2-1	CASSLLAGYNEQFF
TRBV15	TRBJ2-3	CATRGFQGATDTQYF
TRBV10-3	TRBJ2-1	CAISAGTGEFF
TRBV12-3/TRBV12-4	TRBJ2-1	CASSLSVSVNEQFF
TRBV5-1	TRBJ2-4	CASSLRASGSDIQYF
TRBV12-3/TRBV12-4	TRBJ2-1	CASSSRGGGRNEQFF
TRBV11-2	TRBJ2-5	CASSLVALAGQETQYF
TRBV3-1	TRBJ1-1	CASSPLRTAYTEAFF
TRBV12-3/TRBV12-4	TRBJ2-2	CASRFLVGGRETGELFF
TRBV7-2	TRBJ2-1	CASSPTSMGLTEQFF
TRBV1	TRBJ2-1	CTSSQEANEQFF
TRBV5-5	TRBJ2-6	CASSFEGGTRSGANVLTF